The 18 T cell receptor beta chains presented below share a single source sample, sequenced in a study of T cells in Graves' hyperthyroidism and ophthalmopathy. The source material, RNA transcripts, was used to amplify TCR beta CDR3 regions. HTBI primers drove first-round RT-PCR of the TCR CDR3. MiXCR, applied by TCRdb to the multiplex PCR reads, yields one record per CDR3 protein. This sample has 550,000 to 700,000 distinct CDR3 sequences, with about half found just once. Sequencing was done on a sample of peripheral blood or thyroid tissue (not recorded which). Receptors were obtained from an adult woman with Graves' disease, either hyperthyroidism or ophthalmopathy (not recorded which).

This clonotype has ten or more counts. The rearrangement uses TRBV20-1 and TRBJ2-2; D might be TRBD2 (6 bases). Germline CDR1 DFQATT, CDR2 SNEGSKA (reference sequence). The CDR3 extends over 15 amino acids. The germline V and J ends were trimmed by 1 base and 4 bases, with 13 bases remaining between them. The CDR3 loop reads CSARVGGRITGELFF. For the CDR3, the DNA is TGCAGTGCTAGAGTTGGAGGGAGGATCACCGGGGAGCTGTTTTTT.

This rearrangement joins TRBV6-6 to TRBJ1-6; 7 nucleotides match TRBD1. Trimming at V came to 6 bases and at J to 5 bases, leaving 7 bases not matched to a gene. Germline CDR1 reads MNHNY; CDR2 reads SVGAGI (reference sequence). This CDR3 region has 15 residues. The CDR3 coding sequence is TGTGCCAGCAGCAGACAGGGCCCAGATAATTCACCCCTCCACTTT. It yields the protein CASSRQGPDNSPLHF.

This clonotype appeared a few times. The genes are TRBV15 and TRBJ2-7, with D maybe TRBD1 (5 bases). The CDR3 contains 16 residues. V lost 1 base to trimming and J lost 2 bases, with 15 bases between them. Germline lookup yields CDR1 LNHNV and CDR2 YYDKDF (reference sequence). For the CDR3, the DNA is TGTGCCACCAGCAGAGGAGTTACAGGCCTAGCCTACGAGCAGTACTTC. Translation: CATSRGVTGLAYEQYF.

The CDR3 here is CASRDITRGTANSPLHF. The CDR3 DNA sequence: TGTGCCAGCAGGGACATCACCCGCGGGACAGCCAATTCACCCCTCCACTTT. The rearrangement uses TRBV2 and TRBJ1-6; 7 bases agree with TRBD1. Losses at the gene ends were 6 bases for V and 7 bases for J; bases not matched to a gene: 15. The CDR3 covers 17 residues. Germline V lookup: CDR1 SNHLY, CDR2 FYNNEI.

V gene TRBV2 combines with J gene TRBJ1-5; D not certain. Per germline, CDR1 SNHLY and CDR2 FYNNEI. This CDR3 is built from 14 residues. V lost 0 bases, J lost 6 bases, and 9 bases lay in between. The CDR3 coding sequence is TGTGCCAGCAGTGAAGCGGAGCGCGTTCAGCCCCAGCATTTT. This translates into CASSEAERVQPQHF.

Of note for this clonotype: One end of the junction fails to match germline, which may point to a read error. This chain links TRBV12-3 or TRBV12-4 with TRBJ2-7, with D possibly being TRBD2 (5 bases). The length of the CDR3 is 14 residues. CDR3 residues: CASSPSPYFGELYF. CDR3 sequence (DNA): TGTGCCAGCAGTCCATCCCCATACTTCGGGGAGCTGTACTTC.

This clonotype was observed many times. The J gene is TRBJ2-5, the V gene TRBV7-3; TRBD1 is a possible D gene (6 bases). Germline V gives CDR1 SGHTA, CDR2 FQGTGA. The CDR3 has 14 amino acids. The germline V and J ends were trimmed by 5 bases and 6 bases, with 16 bases remaining between them. CDR3: CASSPTGFSKTQYF. CDR3 nucleotide sequence: TGTGCCAGCAGCCCTACAGGGTTTAGTAAGACCCAGTACTTC.

The chain carries TRBV29-1 and TRBJ1-1; D is uncertain. The CDR3 consists of 15 residues. Trimming left V 0 bases short and J 1 base short, with 12 bases between. Germline CDR1 is SQVTM and CDR2 is ANQGSEA. The CDR3 region is CSVEDSGRWNTEAFF. For the CDR3, the DNA is TGCAGCGTTGAAGATTCGGGCAGGTGGAACACTGAAGCTTTCTTT.

The chain recombines TRBV29-1 with TRBJ1-1, with TRBD1 matching over 9 bases. J gave up 5 bases and V 8 bases, and 12 bases lay outside the gene matches. Germline V gene lookup returns CDR1 SQVTM and CDR2 ANQGSEA. The CDR3 loop spans 14 amino acids. This chain's CDR3 is CSLPYWDRETEAFF. DNA of the CDR3: TGCAGCTTACCTTACTGGGACAGGGAGACTGAAGCTTTCTTT.

The sample holds many counts of this clonotype. The J gene is TRBJ1-4, the V gene TRBV3-1; the D is unclear. The CDR3 totals 14 residues. Trimming pared 3 bases from V and 8 bases from J, leaving 13 bases between. CDR1 is LGHDT and CDR2 is YNNKEL in the germline V gene (reference sequence). CDR3 amino acids: CASSHGRVSEKLFF. The CDR3 DNA reads as TGTGCCAGCAGCCACGGGCGGGTCAGCGAAAAACTGTTTTTT.

The chain links TRBV25-1 to TRBJ1-4, with D perhaps matching TRBD1 (5 bases). Per the germline V gene, CDR1 is MGHDK and CDR2 is SYGVNS. This CDR3 has 12 amino acids. The ends were cut back, 8 bases at V and 7 bases at J, with 11 bases in the middle. CDR3 sequence: CASWGFREKLFF. As DNA, the CDR3 is TGTGCCAGCTGGGGGTTCCGTGAAAAACTGTTTTTT.

This clonotype was seen a few times. The CDR3 sequence is CASGTDSGANVLTF. The CDR3 coding sequence is TGTGCCAGCGGGACAGACTCTGGGGCCAACGTCCTGACTTTC. The V call is TRBV7-2, the J call TRBJ2-6, with TRBD1 identical over 7 bases. V shed 8 bases, J shed 0 bases, and the junction held 1 base outside the gene matches. Germline V gene sequence: CDR1 SGHTA, CDR2 FQGNSA. The CDR3 is 14 residues long.

The chain employs TRBV29-1 and TRBJ2-5; 7 bases line up with TRBD1. The CDR3 has 12 residues. Unmatched junction bases numbered 6, after V lost 6 bases and J lost 5 bases. Germline V lookup: CDR1 SQVTM, CDR2 ANQGSEA. CDR3 in DNA: TGCAGCGTAGACCTACAGGGGGAGACCCAGTACTTC. Amino acids: CSVDLQGETQYF. Filled out from reference TRBV29-1 and TRBJ2-5, the complete variable domain reads SAVISQKPSRDICQRGTSLTIQCQVDSQVTMMFWYRQQPGQSLTLIATANQGSEATYESGFVIDKFPISRPNLTFSTLTVSNMSPEDSSIYLCSVDLQGETQYFGPGTRLLVL.

The chain links TRBV2 to TRBJ1-5; D remains unclear. Trimming took off 0 bases at V and 15 bases at J, with 18 bases between the two ends. The CDR3 runs 14 residues. Germline V gives CDR1 SNHLY, CDR2 FYNNEI. The CDR3 reads CASSEALRGTLRHF. The CDR3, as DNA: TGTGCCAGCAGTGAAGCGCTTCGGGGAACCCTCCGGCATTTT.

The chain has TRBV10-3 and TRBJ2-7; possible D gene TRBD1, 6 bases. Germline lookup yields CDR1 ENHRY and CDR2 SYGVKD. Trimming shortened V by 5 bases and J by 4 bases, and 12 bases separated the two germline ends. This CDR3 is built from 13 residues. The CDR3 reads CAISLDSFYEQYF. The CDR3 DNA sequence: TGTGCCATCAGTCTGGACAGTTTTTACGAGCAGTACTTC.

This clonotype appeared once. V usage is TRBV7-6 and J usage is TRBJ2-7; either TRBD1 or TRBD2 may supply D (6 bases each). The CDR3 is 14 residues long. Germline V lookup: CDR1 SGHVS, CDR2 FNYEAQ. Trimming removed 5 bases at V and 6 bases at J, with 17 bases between. CDR3 DNA: TGTGCCAGCAGCCTCCAACAGGGAGGCTCCGAGCAGTACTTC. This encodes CASSLQQGGSEQYF.

Of note for this clonotype: Compared with germline, one end of the junction differs, possibly owing to a read error. The chain has TRBV28 and TRBJ1-4, with D uncertain. The CDR3 sequence is 14 residues long. Germline assignment: CDR1 MDHEN and CDR2 SYDVKM. The CDR3, as DNA: TGTGCCAGCAGGATTTGGAACATGAATGGAAAACTGTTTTTT. It translates to CASRIWNMNGKLFF.

In the case of this clonotype: The DNA is left out, because the CDR3 cannot be placed on it with certainty; the CDR3 is given as TCRdb lists it. The genes are TRBV7-9 and TRBJ1-2. CDR1 is SEHNR and CDR2 is FQNEAQ in the germline V gene (reference sequence). The CDR3 spans 20 amino acids, including both terminal residues. The CDR3 loop is CASSFYICSASREANYGYTF.